This T cell receptor (beta chain) was recovered during a study of blood T cell repertoires in COVID-19. CDR3 size: 15 residues. The V gene lost 0 bases and the J gene lost 1 base, with 9 bases spanning the gap. Germline CDR1 and CDR2: LGHNA and YNFKEQ. TCRdb keeps only in-frame clones here, not all; method: immunoSEQ multiplex PCR. Found here are fewer than 200,000 clones, 70% to 90% of them singletons; the top ten hold around 2.6%. V and J are TRBV4-2 and TRBJ1-2, with a weak D call TRBD1 (5 bases). The specimen sequenced was peripheral blood. The sequence was obtained from a man in his forties with active or convalescent COVID-19. The CDR3 DNA reads as TGTGCCAGCAGCCAAGATGGGGCCATTAACTATGGCTACACCTTC. Translation: CASSQDGAINYGYTF.